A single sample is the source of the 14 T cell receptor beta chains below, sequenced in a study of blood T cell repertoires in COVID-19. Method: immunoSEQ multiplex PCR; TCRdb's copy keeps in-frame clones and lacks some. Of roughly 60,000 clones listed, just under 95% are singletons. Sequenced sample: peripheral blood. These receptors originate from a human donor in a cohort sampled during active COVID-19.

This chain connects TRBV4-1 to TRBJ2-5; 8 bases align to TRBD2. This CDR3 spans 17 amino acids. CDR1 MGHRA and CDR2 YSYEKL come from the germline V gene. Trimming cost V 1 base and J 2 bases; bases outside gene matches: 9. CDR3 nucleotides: TGCGCCAGCAGCCAAGGTTCTCTGGGACTAGGTCAAGAGACCCAGTACTTC. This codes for CASSQGSLGLGQETQYF.

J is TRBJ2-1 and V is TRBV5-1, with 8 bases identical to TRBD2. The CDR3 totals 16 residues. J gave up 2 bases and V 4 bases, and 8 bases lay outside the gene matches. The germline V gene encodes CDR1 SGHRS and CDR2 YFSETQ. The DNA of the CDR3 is TGCGCCAGCAGCCCCCCGGCGGGGGGCCCCTACAATGAGCAGTTCTTC. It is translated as CASSPPAGGPYNEQFF.

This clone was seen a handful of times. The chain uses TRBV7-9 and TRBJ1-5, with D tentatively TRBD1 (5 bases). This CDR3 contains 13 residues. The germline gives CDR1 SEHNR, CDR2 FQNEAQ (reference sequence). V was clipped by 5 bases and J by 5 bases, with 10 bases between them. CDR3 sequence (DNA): TGTGCCAGCAGCGAAGGGGACTATCAGCCCCAGCATTTT. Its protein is CASSEGDYQPQHF.

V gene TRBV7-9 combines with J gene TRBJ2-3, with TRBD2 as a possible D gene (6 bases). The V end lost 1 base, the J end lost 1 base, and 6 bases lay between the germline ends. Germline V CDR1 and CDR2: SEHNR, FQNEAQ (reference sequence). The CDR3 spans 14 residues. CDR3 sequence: CASSLVAGTDTQYF. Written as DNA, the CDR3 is TGTGCCAGCAGCTTAGTAGCGGGCACAGATACGCAGTATTTT.

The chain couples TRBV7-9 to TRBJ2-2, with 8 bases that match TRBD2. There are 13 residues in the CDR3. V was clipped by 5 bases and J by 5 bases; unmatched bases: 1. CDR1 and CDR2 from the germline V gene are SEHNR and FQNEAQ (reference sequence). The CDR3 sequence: CASSPGGTGELFF. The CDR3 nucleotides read TGTGCCAGCAGCCCGGGGGGGACCGGGGAGCTGTTTTTT.

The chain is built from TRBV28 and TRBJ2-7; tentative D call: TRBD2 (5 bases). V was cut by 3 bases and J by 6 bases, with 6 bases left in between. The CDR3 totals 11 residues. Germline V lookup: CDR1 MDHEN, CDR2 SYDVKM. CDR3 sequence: CASSFRGEQYF. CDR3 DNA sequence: TGTGCCAGCAGTTTCCGGGGCGAGCAGTACTTC.

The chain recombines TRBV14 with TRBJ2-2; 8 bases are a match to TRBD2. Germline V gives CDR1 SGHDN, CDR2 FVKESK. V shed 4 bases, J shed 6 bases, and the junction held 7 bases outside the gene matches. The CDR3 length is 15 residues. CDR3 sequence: CASSRLANLPGELFF. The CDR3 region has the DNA TGTGCCAGCAGCCGACTAGCGAATCTCCCCGGGGAGCTGTTTTTT.

CDR3 sequence (DNA): TGTGCCTGGAGTGTAACAGTCTATGGCTACACCTTC. This gives the protein CAWSVTVYGYTF. The chain has TRBV30 and TRBJ1-2; no firm D call. There are 12 residues in the CDR3. The V end lost 0 bases, the J end lost 4 bases, and 6 bases lay between the germline ends. The germline gives CDR1 GTSNPN, CDR2 SVGIG (reference sequence).

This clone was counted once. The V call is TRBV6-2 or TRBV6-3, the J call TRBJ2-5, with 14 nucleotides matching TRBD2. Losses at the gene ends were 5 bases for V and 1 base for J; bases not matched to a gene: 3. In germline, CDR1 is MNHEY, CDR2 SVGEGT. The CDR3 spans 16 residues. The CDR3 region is CASSHGLAGGQETQYF. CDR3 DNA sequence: TGTGCCAGCAGTCACGGACTAGCGGGGGGCCAAGAGACCCAGTACTTC.

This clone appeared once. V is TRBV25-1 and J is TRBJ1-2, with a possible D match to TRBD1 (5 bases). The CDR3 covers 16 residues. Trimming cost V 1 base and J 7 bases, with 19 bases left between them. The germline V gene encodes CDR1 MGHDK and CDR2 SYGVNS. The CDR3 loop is CASSESGVAGSAGYTF. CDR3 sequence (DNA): TGTGCCAGCAGTGAATCGGGGGTGGCCGGCTCCGCTGGCTACACCTTC.

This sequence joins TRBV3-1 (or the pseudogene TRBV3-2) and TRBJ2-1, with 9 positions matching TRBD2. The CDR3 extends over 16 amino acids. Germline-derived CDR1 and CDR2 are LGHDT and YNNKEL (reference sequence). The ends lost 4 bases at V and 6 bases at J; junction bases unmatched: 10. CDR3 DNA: TGTGCCAGCAGCCCCATAGCGGGAGAAAGTAGCAATGAGCAGTTCTTC. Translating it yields CASSPIAGESSNEQFF.

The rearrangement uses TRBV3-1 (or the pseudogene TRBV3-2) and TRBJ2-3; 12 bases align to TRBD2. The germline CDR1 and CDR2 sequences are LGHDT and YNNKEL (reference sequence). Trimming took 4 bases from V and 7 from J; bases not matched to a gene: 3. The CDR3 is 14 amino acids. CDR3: CASSPSGGVNTQYF. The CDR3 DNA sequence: TGTGCCAGCAGCCCTAGCGGGGGGGTTAATACGCAGTATTTT.

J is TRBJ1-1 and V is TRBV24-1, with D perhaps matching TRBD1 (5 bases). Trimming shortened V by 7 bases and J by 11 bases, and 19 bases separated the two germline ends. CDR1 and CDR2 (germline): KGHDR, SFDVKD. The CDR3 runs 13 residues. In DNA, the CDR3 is TGTGCCACCAGCTCTGGCAGGGTCGGTGGGGCTTTCTTT. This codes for CATSSGRVGGAFF.

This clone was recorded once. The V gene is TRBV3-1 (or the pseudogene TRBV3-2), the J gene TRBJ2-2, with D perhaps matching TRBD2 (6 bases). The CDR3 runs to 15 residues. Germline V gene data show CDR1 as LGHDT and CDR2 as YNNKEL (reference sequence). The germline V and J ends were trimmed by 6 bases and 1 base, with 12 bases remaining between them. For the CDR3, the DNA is TGTGCCAGCAGACCCAGCGGGTTGAACACCGGGGAGCTGTTTTTT. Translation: CASRPSGLNTGELFF.